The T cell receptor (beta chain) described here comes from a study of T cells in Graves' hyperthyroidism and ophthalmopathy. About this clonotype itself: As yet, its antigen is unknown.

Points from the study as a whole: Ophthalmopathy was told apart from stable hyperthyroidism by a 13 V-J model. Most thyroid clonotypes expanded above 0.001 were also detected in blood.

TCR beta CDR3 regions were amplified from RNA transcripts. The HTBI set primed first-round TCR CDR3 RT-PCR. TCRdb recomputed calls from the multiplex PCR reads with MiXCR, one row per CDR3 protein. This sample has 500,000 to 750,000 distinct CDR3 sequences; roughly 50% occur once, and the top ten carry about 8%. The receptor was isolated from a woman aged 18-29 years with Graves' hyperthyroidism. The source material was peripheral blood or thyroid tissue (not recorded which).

CDR3 coding DNA: TGCAGTGCCAGCAGTTTCGGCTACGAGCAGTACTTC. Amino acids: CSASSFGYEQYF. This chain links TRBV20-1 with TRBJ2-7; no clear D. V was shortened by 6 bases and J by 3 bases, with 12 bases between the two germline ends. This CDR3 is 12 amino acids long. In germline, CDR1 is DFQATT, CDR2 SNEGSKA (reference sequence).